The entry below gives a single TCR beta chain sequence along with its context. V lost 5 bases and J lost 0, with 11 bases in between. Germline V gene sequence: CDR1 LGHDT, CDR2 YNNKEL (reference sequence). The CDR3 is 15 residues long. Method: immunoSEQ multiplex PCR; TCRdb's copy keeps in-frame clones and lacks some. This repertoire shows around 300,000 clones, 88% found once; its top ten account for approximately 3%. This sample was taken from a study of blood T cell repertoires in COVID-19. Participant-reported clinical history was the basis for cohort assignment. V is TRBV3-1 (or the pseudogene TRBV3-2) and J is TRBJ2-1; D not certain. The sequenced material came from PBMCs or T cells enriched from blood (not recorded which). This receptor was obtained from a woman in her fifties or sixties who had recovered from COVID-19. CDR3 sequence: CASSSWSGSYNEQFF. DNA for the CDR3: TGTGCCAGCAGCTCCTGGTCGGGCTCCTACAATGAGCAGTTCTTC.